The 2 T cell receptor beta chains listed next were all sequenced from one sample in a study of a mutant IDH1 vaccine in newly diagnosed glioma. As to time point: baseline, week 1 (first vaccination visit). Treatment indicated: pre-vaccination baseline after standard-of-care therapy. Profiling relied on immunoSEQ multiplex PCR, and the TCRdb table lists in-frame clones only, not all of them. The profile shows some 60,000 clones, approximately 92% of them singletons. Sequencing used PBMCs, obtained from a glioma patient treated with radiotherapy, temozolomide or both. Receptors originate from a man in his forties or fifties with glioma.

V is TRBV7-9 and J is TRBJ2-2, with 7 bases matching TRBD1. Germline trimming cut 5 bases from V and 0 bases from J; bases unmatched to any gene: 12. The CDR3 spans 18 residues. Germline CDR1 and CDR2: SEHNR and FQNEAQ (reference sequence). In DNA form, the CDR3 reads TGTGCCAGCAGCCCTCCGACAGGGCTGTTCGCGAACACCGGGGAGCTGTTTTTT. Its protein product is CASSPPTGLFANTGELFF.

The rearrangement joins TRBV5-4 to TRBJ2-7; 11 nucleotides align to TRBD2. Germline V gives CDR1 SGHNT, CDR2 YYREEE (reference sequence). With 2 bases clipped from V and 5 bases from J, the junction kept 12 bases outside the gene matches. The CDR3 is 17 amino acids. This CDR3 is CASSFGLAGSRLDEQYF. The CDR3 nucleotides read TGTGCCAGCAGCTTCGGACTAGCGGGCTCGAGGTTGGACGAGCAGTACTTC.